This TCR beta chain is drawn from a study of identical twins. Points from the study as a whole: Zero-insertion findings could be partly confounded by invariant cells (MAIT and iNKT cells).

A note on this clonotype: Its antigen remains unknown.

Among all donors, each was a healthy Caucasian. V gave up 0 bases and J gave up 6 bases, with 9 bases separating them. This CDR3 has 14 amino acids. Per the germline V gene, CDR1 is ENHRY and CDR2 is SYGVKD. Unique molecular identifiers were present on cDNA, and template switching added a universal primer site. TCRdb passed the 5' RACE reads through MiXCR, listing each CDR3 protein once. The sample contains about 530,000 distinct CDR3 sequences, 20% to 25% of which appear only once. These same records also appear under a second study, on yellow fever vaccine responses in identical twins.

The rearrangement uses TRBV10-3 and TRBJ1-5; D possibly corresponds to TRBD1 (5 bases). This clonotype originated in a woman aged 18 to 35 in good health. Sequences were obtained from CD4+ T cells sorted from blood. Here the CDR3 DNA reads TGTGCCATCAGTGAGTCGACGGGGGGTCAGCCCCAGCATTTT. Translated, it gives CAISESTGGQPQHF.